This entry describes one T cell receptor (beta chain). This sample was included in a study of blood T cell repertoires in COVID-19. Participants had their cohort set by participant-reported clinical history. Authors' analysis steps: It was from reference gene primer amplification that nucleated cell counts were estimated. Assay: immunoSEQ multiplex PCR; the TCRdb copy retains only in-frame clones and omits some. Clone size and V and J calls were adopted from that table, with D and trimming inferred from the DNA. This table has hundreds of thousands of clones, around nine tenths appearing once. This TCR derives from a woman aged 35 to 49 who had recovered from COVID-19. Sequenced sample: PBMCs or T cells enriched from blood (not recorded which).

The CDR3 region has the DNA TGTGCCAGCAGACGACAGGATAACTATGGCTACACCTTC. This gives the protein CASRRQDNYGYTF. The V and J genes are TRBV27 and TRBJ1-2; D is perhaps TRBD1 (6 bases). V gave up 6 bases and J gave up 1 base, with 9 bases separating them. The germline gives CDR1 MNHEY, CDR2 SMNVEV (reference sequence). The CDR3 runs to 13 residues.